The clone carrying this T cell receptor (beta chain) was detected only a few times. The antigen is not known. Trimming took 7 bases from V and 5 from J; bases not matched to a gene: 17. This CDR3 comprises 20 residues. From the reads, TCRdb called clonotypes with MiXCR, one entry per CDR3 protein. The sample shows about 830,000 distinct CDR3 sequences, about 33% of them seen only once. This record comes from a study of T cell repertoires in cytomegalovirus infection. Study-wide background: Used in the study were CMV epitopes, some recently identified and HLA-C-restricted, others well-studied and HLA-B-restricted. The public TCR beta signatures pointed to both CMV infection and matching HLA type.

Study-level results: The ex vivo response showed dominance by HLA-C-restricted CMV-specific TCR beta clonotypes. Cumulated frequencies of public TCR beta families served to identify carriers of CMV plus the relevant HLA.

This TCR came from a human donor in good health (CMV status not recorded). Some clones in this sample may be carry-over from other donors' samples. The specimen comprised cultured CD8+ T cells from PBMCs, sampled from culture after CMV antigen stimulation. The J gene is TRBJ2-2, the V gene TRBV12-3 or TRBV12-4; 15 bases fit TRBD2. The DNA for the CDR3 is TGTGCCAGCACACCAACCCTGGGACTAGCGGGGGGCCAAGGGACCGGGGAGCTGTTTTTT. Protein sequence: CASTPTLGLAGGQGTGELFF.